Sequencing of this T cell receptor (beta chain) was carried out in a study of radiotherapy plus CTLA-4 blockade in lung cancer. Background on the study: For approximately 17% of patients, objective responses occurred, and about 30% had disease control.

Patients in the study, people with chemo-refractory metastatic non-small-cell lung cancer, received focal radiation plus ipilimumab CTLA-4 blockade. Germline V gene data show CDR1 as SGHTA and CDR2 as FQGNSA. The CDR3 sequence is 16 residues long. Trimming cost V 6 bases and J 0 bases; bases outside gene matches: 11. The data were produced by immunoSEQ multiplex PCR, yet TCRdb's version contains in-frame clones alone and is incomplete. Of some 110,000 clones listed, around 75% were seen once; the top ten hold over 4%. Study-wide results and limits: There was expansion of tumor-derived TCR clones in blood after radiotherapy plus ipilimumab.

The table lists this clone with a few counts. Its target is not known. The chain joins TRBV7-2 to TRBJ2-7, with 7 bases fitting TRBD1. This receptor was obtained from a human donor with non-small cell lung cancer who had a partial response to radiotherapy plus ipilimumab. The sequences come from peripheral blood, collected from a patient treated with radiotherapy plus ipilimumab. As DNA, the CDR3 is TGTGCCAGCAGTTTTCCCGAACAGGGGATCTCCTACGAGCAGTACTTC. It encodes CASSFPEQGISYEQYF.